This TCR beta chain came from a study of T cell responses to AZD1222 COVID-19 vaccine. Overall study: The analysis combined second doses at about 4 or about 12 weeks.

The repertoire was sequenced with immunoSEQ multiplex PCR; TCRdb's copy has only in-frame clones and lacks some. The sample holds over 100,000 clones, 92% seen once. Trimming left V 1 base short and J 5 bases short, with 9 bases between. This CDR3 is 13 amino acids long. CDR1 is SGDLS, CDR2 YYNGEE, per germline. The sequence was obtained from an adult in good health. The sample consisted of peripheral blood, taken on day 0 of AZD1222 vaccination. The rearrangement links TRBV9 to TRBJ2-5, with a tentative D call TRBD1 (6 bases). CDR3: CASSVSGAETQYF. The CDR3 DNA is TGTGCCAGCAGCGTATCAGGGGCTGAGACCCAGTACTTC.